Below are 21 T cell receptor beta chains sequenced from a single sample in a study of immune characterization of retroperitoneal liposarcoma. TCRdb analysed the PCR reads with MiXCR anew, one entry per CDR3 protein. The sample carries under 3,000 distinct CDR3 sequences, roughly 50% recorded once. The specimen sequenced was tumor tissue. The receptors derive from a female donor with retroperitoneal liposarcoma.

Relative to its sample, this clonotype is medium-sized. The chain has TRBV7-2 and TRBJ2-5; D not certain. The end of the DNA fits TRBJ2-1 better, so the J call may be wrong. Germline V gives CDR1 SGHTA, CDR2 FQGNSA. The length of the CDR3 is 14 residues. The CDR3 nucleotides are TGTGCCAGCAACCTGCTCAGCTCCCAAGAGACCCAGTTCTTC. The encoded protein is CASNLLSSQETQFF.

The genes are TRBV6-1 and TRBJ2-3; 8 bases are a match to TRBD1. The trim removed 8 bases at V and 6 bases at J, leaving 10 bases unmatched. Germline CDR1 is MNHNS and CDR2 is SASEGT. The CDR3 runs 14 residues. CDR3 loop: CASRQGPLLDTQYF. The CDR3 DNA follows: TGTGCCAGCCGACAGGGGCCCCTTTTGGATACGCAGTATTTT.

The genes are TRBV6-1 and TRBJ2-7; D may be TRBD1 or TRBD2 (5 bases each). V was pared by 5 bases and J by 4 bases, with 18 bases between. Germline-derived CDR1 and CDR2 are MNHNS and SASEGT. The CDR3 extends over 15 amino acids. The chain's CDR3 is CASSRGRSLGYEQYF. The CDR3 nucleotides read TGTGCCAGCAGTCGGGGACGGAGTTTGGGTTACGAGCAGTACTTC.

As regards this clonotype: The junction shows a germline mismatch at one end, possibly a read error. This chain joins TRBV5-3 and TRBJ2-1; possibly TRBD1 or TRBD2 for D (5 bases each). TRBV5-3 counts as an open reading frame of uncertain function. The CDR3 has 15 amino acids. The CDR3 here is CASSSGTSAYNEQFF. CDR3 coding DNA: TGTGCCAGCAGCTCCGGGACCTCGGCCTACAATGAGCAGTTCTTC.

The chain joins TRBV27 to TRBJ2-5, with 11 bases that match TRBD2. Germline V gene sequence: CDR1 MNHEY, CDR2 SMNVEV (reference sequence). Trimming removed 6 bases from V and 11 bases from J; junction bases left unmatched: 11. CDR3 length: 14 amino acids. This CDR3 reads CASSLAGGINEQYF. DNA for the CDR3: TGTGCCAGCAGCCTAGCGGGAGGAATCAATGAGCAGTACTTC.

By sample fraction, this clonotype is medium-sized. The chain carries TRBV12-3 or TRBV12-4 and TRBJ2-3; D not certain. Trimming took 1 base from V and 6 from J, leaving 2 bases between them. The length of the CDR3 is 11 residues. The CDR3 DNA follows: TGTGCCAGCAGTTTAGTCGATACGCAGTATTTT. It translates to CASSLVDTQYF.

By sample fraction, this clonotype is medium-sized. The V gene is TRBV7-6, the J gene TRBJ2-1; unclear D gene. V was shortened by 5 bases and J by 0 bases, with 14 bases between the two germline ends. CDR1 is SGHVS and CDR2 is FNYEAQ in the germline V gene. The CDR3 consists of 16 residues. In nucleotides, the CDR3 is TGTGCCAGCAGCCTAGACACAGCCAGCTCCTACAATGAGCAGTTCTTC. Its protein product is CASSLDTASSYNEQFF.

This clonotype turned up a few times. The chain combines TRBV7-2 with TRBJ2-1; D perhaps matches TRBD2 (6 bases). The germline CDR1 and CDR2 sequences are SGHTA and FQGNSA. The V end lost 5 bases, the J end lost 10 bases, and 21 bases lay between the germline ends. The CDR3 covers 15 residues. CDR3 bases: TGTGCCAGCAGCATAGATACGGGAGTAACCTACGAGCAGTTCTTC. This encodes CASSIDTGVTYEQFF. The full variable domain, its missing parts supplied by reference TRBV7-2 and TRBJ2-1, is GAGVSQSPSNKVTEKGKDVELRCDPISGHTALYWYRQSLGQGLEFLIYFQGNSAPDKSGLPSDRFSAERTGGSVSTLTIQRTQQEDSAVYLCASSIDTGVTYEQFFGPGTRLTVL.

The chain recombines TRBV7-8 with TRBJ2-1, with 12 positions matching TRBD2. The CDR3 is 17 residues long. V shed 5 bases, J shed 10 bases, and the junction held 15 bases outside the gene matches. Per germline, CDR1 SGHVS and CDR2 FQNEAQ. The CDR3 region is CASSLPRLAGANYEQFF. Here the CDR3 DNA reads TGTGCCAGCAGCCTACCCCGACTAGCGGGAGCGAACTACGAGCAGTTCTTC.

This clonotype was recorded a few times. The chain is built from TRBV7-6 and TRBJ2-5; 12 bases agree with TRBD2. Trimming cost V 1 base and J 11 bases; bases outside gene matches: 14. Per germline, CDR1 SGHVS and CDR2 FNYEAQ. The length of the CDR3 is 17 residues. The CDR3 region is CASSLGGLAGYYNEQYF. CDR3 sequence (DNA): TGTGCCAGCAGCTTAGGGGGACTAGCGGGCTACTACAATGAGCAGTACTTC.

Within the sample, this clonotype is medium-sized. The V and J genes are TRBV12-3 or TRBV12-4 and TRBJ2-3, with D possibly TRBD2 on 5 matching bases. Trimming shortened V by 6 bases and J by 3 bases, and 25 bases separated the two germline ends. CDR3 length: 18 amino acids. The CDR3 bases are TGTGCCAGCAGACTATGGGCTTTCGAGGGATTTCGGACAGATACGCAGTATTTT. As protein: CASRLWAFEGFRTDTQYF.

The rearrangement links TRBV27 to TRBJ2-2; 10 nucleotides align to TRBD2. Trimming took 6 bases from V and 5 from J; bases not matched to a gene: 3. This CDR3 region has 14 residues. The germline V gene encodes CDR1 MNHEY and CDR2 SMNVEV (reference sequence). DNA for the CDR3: TGTGCCAGCAGAATAGCGGGAGGTACCGGGGAGCTGTTTTTT. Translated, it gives CASRIAGGTGELFF.

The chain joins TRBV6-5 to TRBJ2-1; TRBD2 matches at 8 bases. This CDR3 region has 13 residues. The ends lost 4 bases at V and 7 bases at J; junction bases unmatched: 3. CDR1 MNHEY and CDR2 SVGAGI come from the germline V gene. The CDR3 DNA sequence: TGTGCCAGCAGTTCGGGGGGGTGGAATGAGCAGTTCTTC. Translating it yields CASSSGGWNEQFF.

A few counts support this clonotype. This CDR3 reads CASSSRGGTDTQYF. In nucleotides, the CDR3 is TGTGCCAGCAGCTCCCGGGGCGGCACAGATACGCAGTATTTT. This chain connects TRBV11-3 to TRBJ2-3, with D possibly called TRBD1 or TRBD2 (5 bases each). Germline CDR1 and CDR2: SGHNT and YENEEA. Trimming left V 4 bases short and J 1 base short, with 9 bases between. The CDR3 loop spans 14 amino acids.

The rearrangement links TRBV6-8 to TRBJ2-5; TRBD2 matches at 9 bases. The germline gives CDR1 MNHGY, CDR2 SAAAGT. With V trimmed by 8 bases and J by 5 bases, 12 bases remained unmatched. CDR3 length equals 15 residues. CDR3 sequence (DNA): TGTGCCAGCTCAACGGTGCGGGGGGGCCTTGAGACCCAGTACTTC. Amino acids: CASSTVRGGLETQYF.

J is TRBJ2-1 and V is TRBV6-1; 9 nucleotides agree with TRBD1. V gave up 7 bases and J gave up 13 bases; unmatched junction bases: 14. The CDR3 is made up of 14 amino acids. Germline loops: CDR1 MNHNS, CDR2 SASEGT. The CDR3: CASTPDRGQETQFF. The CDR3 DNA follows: TGTGCCAGCACCCCGGACAGGGGACAAGAGACCCAGTTCTTC.

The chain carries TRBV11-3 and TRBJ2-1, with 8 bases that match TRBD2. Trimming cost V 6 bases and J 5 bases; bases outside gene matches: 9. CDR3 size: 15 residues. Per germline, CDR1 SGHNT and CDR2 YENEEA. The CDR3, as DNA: TGTGCCAGCAGTCCCGCGGGGGGTTACGACAATGAGCAGTTCTTC. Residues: CASSPAGGYDNEQFF.

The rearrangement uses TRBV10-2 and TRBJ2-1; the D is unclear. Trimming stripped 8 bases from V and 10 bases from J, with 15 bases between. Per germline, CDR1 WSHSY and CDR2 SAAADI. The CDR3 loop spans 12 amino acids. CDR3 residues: CASGLTAVEQFF. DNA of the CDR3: TGCGCCAGCGGCCTCACGGCCGTGGAGCAGTTCTTC.

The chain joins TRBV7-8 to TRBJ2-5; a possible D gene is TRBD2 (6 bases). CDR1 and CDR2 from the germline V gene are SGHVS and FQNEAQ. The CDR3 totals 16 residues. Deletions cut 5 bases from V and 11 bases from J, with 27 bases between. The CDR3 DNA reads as TGTGCCAGCAGCCAGTCTAGGAGGAGGGTTTATAATGAGCAGTACTTC. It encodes CASSQSRRRVYNEQYF.

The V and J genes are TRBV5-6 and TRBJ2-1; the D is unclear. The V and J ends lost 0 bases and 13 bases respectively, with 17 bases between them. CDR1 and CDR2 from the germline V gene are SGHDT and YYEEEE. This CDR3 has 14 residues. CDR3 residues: CASSLGLSQETQFF. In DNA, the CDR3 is TGTGCCAGCAGCTTGGGGCTATCGCAAGAGACCCAGTTCTTC.

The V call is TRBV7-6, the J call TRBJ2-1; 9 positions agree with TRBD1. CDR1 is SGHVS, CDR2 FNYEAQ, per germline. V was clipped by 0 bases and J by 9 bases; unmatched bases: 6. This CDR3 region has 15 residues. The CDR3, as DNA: TGTGCCAGCAGCTTAGCGGGACAGGGTCGGACTGAGCAGTTCTTC. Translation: CASSLAGQGRTEQFF.